The sequence of this T cell receptor (beta chain) was determined in a study of cytomegalovirus exposure and HLA in healthy donors (dated by TCRdb to about 2017). General notes on the study: According to an earlier analysis of around 600 of the donors, roughly 180 million T cells yielded 100 million or so unique TCR beta sequences and about 300 Gb of sequence data. To predict cytomegalovirus infection status, the study combined high-throughput TCR immunosequencing, statistical association of individual TCRs with disease status, and machine learning. Genome-wide SNP genotypes for about 55% of the 666 donors were used in a later genetic analysis, which treated that subset as a discovery cohort. Roughly 5 DR-DQ haplotypes were handled as single units for association and clustering, since linkage in the cohort was strong. The aim of the study was to test whether cataloging public T cell receptors could identify signatures of past pathogen exposure. Across 300 to 400 genotyped donors of the cohort, an average of roughly 200,000 unique TCR beta nucleotide sequences per donor were sequenced, and around 19% of those sequences were non-productive. HLA typing covered class I and class II loci at four-digit resolution. In an earlier analysis of a few hundred of the donors, high-throughput TCR beta sequencing was used to judge whether each TCR beta V gene segment behaved as functional or pseudogenic. About 300 gigabases of sequencing data and approximately 80 million unique TCR sequences were included in an early release covering several hundred HLA-typed donors. Alongside the repertoire data, information on donor age, sex, ethnicity and CMV serostatus was compiled. Typing coverage differed by locus: A, B, C, DRB1 and DQB1 were typed in roughly 620-630 donors, DQA1 in 522, DPA1 in 600 to 610, and DPB1 in 400 to 490. Among the approximately 400 genotyped donors, 81% belonged to the genetic ancestry cluster associated with self-reported Caucasian donors. All discovery cohort repertoires had been generated on a single sequencing platform. In addition to the first cohort of 666 subjects, a separate validation cohort of 120 different subjects was used. To study patterns of TCR occurrence, a later analysis re-analyzed previously published TCR beta repertoires from more than 550 donors and added high-resolution HLA genotyping. The T cell repertoires of roughly 660 subjects were profiled by immunosequencing and related to cytomegalovirus serostatus. Rather than using new phenotypic data, the later analysis identified candidate immune exposures from TCR beta sequences and from how often those sequences occurred across donors.

Paper-wide results and their limitations: A cluster of highly shared sequence variants was judged likely to be a technical artifact of the sequencing pipeline. Immune exposure information for the cohort was limited to CMV serostatus. In a later analysis, some 18,000 TCR beta sequences were associated with specific HLA alleles at a false discovery rate of 0.05. A further reported finding was that TCR beta sequences accurately predicted the HLA-A and HLA-B alleles for most subjects in the first cohort. Most CMV-associated TCR beta chains appeared to be HLA-restricted in a later analysis, and the HLA associations seemed to be driven largely by CMV exposure. Three of the identified cytomegalovirus-associated TCR beta chains were confirmed in vitro to be specific for cytomegalovirus antigens. Compared with the approximately 700-donor mean, donors in an Asian-associated ancestry cluster had fewer N-insertions in productive TCRs, according to a later genetic analysis. Most TCR sequences were seen in very few donors, while some public TCRs were found in many individuals. In this cohort, only TCR beta chains were sequenced, and detectable features were limited by the absence of alpha or paired-chain data. Linkage disequilibrium might explain the correlated functional status among segregating V segments, but an unknown experimental factor could not be ruled out. A later genetic analysis associated a missense DCLRE1C variant with V-gene and J-gene trimming of TCR beta chains, and an independent cohort replicated the association. In an earlier analysis of roughly 560 of the donors, most TCR beta V segments were observed in productive rearrangements about 87% or about 30% of the time, broadly matching IMGT annotations. According to a later analysis, TCR association rates differed among HLA loci, with DRB1 alleles showing the most associated TCRs and HLA-C alleles showing the fewest. It was suggested by the authors that the approach could potentially be generalized to other disease states and immunological phenotypes. Several of the top co-occurrence clusters appeared to be linked to parvovirus B19, influenza, CMV and Epstein-Barr virus, according to a later analysis. The study listed 150 to 200 TCR beta chains as associated with cytomegalovirus. Sequencing depth was assumed to be roughly uniform across donors in the presence/absence analyses, though that assumption may not hold. Because some donors lacked HLA typing at each locus, the association tests relied only on the typed subset. Strong co-occurrence of HLA alleles, especially DR and DQ, made assigning TCR associations to individual alleles difficult. In a later analysis, HLA-associated TCR beta chains showed more clonal expansion and lower generation probabilities than non-associated chains that were equally common. Because counts were too low, 15 to 20 rarely observed V segments, including chromosome 9 orphons, were left out of the earlier analysis of 587 of the donors. Some IMGT-functional V segments, including TRBV6-2 and TRBV6-3, could not be told apart with the 87-base-pair reads, so those segments were excluded. Cytomegalovirus status was reported to be diagnosed by the classifier with high specificity and sensitivity in both the original and validation cohorts.

For this clone: No cognate antigen has been identified for it. Qualities for individual bases were not recorded, and no much larger clone is one base off.

The cohort was made up of under 800 healthy bone marrow donors. At the time of sampling, every cohort member was nominally healthy, though immune exposures that went unrecorded were likely present. The donor was CMV seropositive and belonged to the group of more than 250 seropositive cohort members. A peripheral blood sample was collected from each donor, and TCR beta sequencing was performed on peripheral blood mononuclear cells. Genomic DNA was extracted from the blood cell samples with the Qiagen DNeasy Blood Extraction Kit. Libraries were made using the immunoSEQ multiplex PCR assay. A mixture of 60 forward primers for TCR Vbeta segments and 13 reverse primers for TCR Jbeta segments was used in the multiplex PCR. The CDR3 region of rearranged TCR beta genes was amplified from genomic DNA by a multiplex PCR assay. Amplified TCR beta libraries were sequenced as 87-base-pair reads on the Illumina HiSeq System. The original pipeline was this. Across the 600 to 700 repertoires, a later analysis counted approximately 75 million unique TCR beta chains, approximately 12 million of which were shared by at least two donors. A nearest-neighbor algorithm error-corrected the raw reads and collapsed the reads into unique sequences, merging closely related sequences to remove PCR and sequencing errors. V, D and J gene segments were assigned by aligning CDR3 sequences to IMGT reference sequences. For a sequence to be retained, a match of at least six nucleotides was required to both a V gene segment and a J gene segment. Rearrangements were classified as productive when the CDR3 lacked stop codons and remained in frame with V and J, and all other rearrangements were classified as non-productive. CDR3 was defined by IMGT convention, running from the second conserved V-encoded cysteine to the conserved J-encoded phenylalanine. The earlier analysis of about 530 of the donors excluded any sequence lacking an unambiguous match to a single V gene segment. An earlier analysis of approximately 590 of the donors classified V segments as functional when productive rearrangements were above 56.7% and as segregating when the standard deviation between donors was above 5%. To diagnose cytomegalovirus status from the catalog of TCR beta chain sequences, a statistical classification framework was built. V and J gene assignment, in a later analysis, came from comparing TCR nucleotide sequences with IMGT/GENE-DB human TR gene sequences. A later analysis assigned CDR3 sequences and most-parsimonious VDJ recombination scenarios with the TCRdist pipeline. In a later analysis, each TCR beta chain was defined by its CDR3 amino acid sequence together with its V-gene family, and reads lacking a unique V-gene family were excluded. To address suspected cross-contamination and a sequencing artifact, a later analysis removed over 500 highly shared, low-generation-probability nucleotide sequences. In a later analysis, a clonal expansion index for each public chain was calculated from normalized within-repertoire ranks of inferred template counts. In a later analysis, generation probabilities were computed using a VDJ recombination model fitted to out-of-frame rearrangements, and the results were checked against IGoR. A later analysis scored TCR-TCR, TCR-HLA and TCR-CMV co-occurrence with hypergeometric tests, applying a repertoire-size bias correction to TCR pairs. In a later analysis, false discovery rates were estimated by permuting HLA or CMV assignments 20 times. In a later analysis, co-occurring TCRs were grouped using DBSCAN, with TCRdist sequence similarity added in when clustering inside HLA-allele-positive subsets. For co-occurrence clustering, repertoires with fewer than 30,000 or more than 120,000 public chains were excluded, along with five repertoires with anomalous nucleotide sharing. TCRdb provides this immuneACCESS table in a form limited to in-frame rearrangements. Some clones are lacking; in checked studies, under half of them reflect an unresolved V gene, and why the rest are absent is not known. V and J calls and clone size are copied from that table; D and trimming were computed from the DNA. Across this sample there are 86,000 or so clones, with around 75% seen only once. Of the sample, about 14% is held by the ten largest clones.

The CDR3 runs 15 amino acids, cysteine and phenylalanine included. Only the CDR3 region is kept as DNA, spanning 45 bases read in frame from base 1. Relative to germline, V is 2 bases shorter and J is 1 base shorter, with 10 bases between their ends. Sequences MNHEY (CDR1) and SMNVEV (CDR2) are obtained from the germline V gene (reference sequence). The sequence joins TRBV27 to TRBJ2-3, with a tentative D gene TRBD1 over 6 matching bases. Sequencing input: PBMCs. The receptor comes from a woman aged 40 to 49 in good health and CMV-seropositive. The encoded CDR3 is CASSLGQYGTDTQYF. The DNA sequence reads TGTGCCAGCAGTTTAGGACAGTATGGCACAGATACGCAGTATTTT.